This T cell receptor beta chain was observed in a study of OX40 agonist ivuxolimab in advanced cancers. Overall study: Ivuxolimab, which is an agonistic anti-OX40 (CD134) antibody, was administered to the patients. At 0.01 to 10 mg/kg, ivuxolimab was administered intravenously to patients every 2 weeks. Among those treated, three patients had partial responses, one with hepatocellular carcinoma and two with cutaneous melanoma.

The V and J ends lost 5 bases and 0 bases respectively, with 19 bases between them. Germline V gene sequence: CDR1 SGHTA, CDR2 FQGNSA. This CDR3 is 17 amino acids long. Whole-study results and caveats: Expanded peripheral T-cell antigen specificity went undetermined.

Repertoires were generated with immunoSEQ multiplex PCR, while TCRdb's copy carries only in-frame clones and drops some. The sample consists of tens of thousands of clones, approximately 83% of them appearing once. As to this clone: What it recognizes is unknown.

Sequencing used CD4+ or CD8+ T cells sorted from blood, obtained in a trial of the OX40 agonist ivuxolimab. The genes are TRBV7-2 and TRBJ1-1; D might be TRBD1 (6 bases). This TCR was recovered from an adult with an advanced solid tumor such as melanoma, head and neck, liver or kidney cancer. CDR3 region: CASSAWTDWTMNTEAFF. CDR3 DNA sequence: TGTGCCAGCAGCGCGTGGACAGACTGGACTATGAACACTGAAGCTTTCTTT.